In its sample, the clone carrying this T cell receptor beta chain was seen a few times. Its matching antigen is unknown. Blood RNA originated from unsorted whole blood, with germline DNA additionally extracted. The researchers produced TCR beta cDNA from about 510 ng total RNA with a constant-region primer. Slightly modified ARM-PCR, run as three nested multiplex PCR rounds, produced the TCR beta libraries. TCRdb re-called the multiplex PCR reads with MiXCR, one entry per CDR3 protein. The profile covers fewer than 400,000 distinct CDR3 sequences, with 45% to 70% appearing a single time and about a sixth taken by the ten largest. This entry comes from a study of tumor-infiltrating lymphocytes in primary liver carcinoma. Study-level results: The study found tumor-adjacent and tumor-blood pairs overlapped less than tumor region pairs. Bulk, unsorted sampling meant CD4+ and CD8+ repertoires went uncompared. Tumor top-250-clone fractions significantly exceeded those of blood (p = 0.039).

The source of this sequence is a woman under 40 with primary liver carcinoma and hepatitis B virus infection. The sample consisted of peripheral blood.

This chain's CDR3 is CASSQQIAPDRVAYEQYF. In DNA form, the CDR3 reads TGCGCCAGCAGCCAACAAATCGCACCGGACAGGGTCGCCTACGAGCAGTACTTC. V and J are TRBV4-1 and TRBJ2-7; 8 nucleotides line up with TRBD1. CDR3 size: 18 residues. Germline trimming cut 2 bases from V and 2 bases from J; bases unmatched to any gene: 14. Per germline, CDR1 MGHRA and CDR2 YSYEKL.